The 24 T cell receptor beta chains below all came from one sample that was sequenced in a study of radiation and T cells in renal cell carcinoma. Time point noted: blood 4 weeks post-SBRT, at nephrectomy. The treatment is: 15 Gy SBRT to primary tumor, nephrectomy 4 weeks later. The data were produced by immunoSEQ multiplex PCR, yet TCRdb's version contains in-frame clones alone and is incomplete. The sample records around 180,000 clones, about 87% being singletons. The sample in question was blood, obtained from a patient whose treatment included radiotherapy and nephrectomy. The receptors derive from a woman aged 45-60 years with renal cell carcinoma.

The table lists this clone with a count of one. DNA for the CDR3: TGTGCCAGCAGCTTAGACTCCTTGGACAATGAGCAGTTCTTC. Protein sequence: CASSLDSLDNEQFF. The chain uses TRBV11-3 and TRBJ2-1; D is ambiguous. V was cut by 0 bases and J by 5 bases, with 8 bases left in between. Germline loops: CDR1 SGHNT, CDR2 YENEEA. The CDR3 is 14 residues long.

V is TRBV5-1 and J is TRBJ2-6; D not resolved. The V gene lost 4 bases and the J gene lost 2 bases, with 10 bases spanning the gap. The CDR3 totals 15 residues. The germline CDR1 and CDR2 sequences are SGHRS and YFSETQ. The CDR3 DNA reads TGCGCCAGCAGCCCGCCGTCGGCTGGGGCCAACGTCCTGACTTTC. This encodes CASSPPSAGANVLTF.

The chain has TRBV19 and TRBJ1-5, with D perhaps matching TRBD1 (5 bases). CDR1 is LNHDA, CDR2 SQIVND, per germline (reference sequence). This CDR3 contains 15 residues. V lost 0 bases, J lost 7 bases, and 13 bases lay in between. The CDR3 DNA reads TGTGCCAGTAGTATAGAGGACAACCTAGGGCAGCCCCAGCATTTT. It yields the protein CASSIEDNLGQPQHF.

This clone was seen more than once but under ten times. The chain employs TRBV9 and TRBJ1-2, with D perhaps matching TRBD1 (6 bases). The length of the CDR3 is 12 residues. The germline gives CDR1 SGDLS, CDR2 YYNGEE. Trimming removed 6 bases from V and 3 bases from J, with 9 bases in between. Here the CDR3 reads CASNDRHYGYTF. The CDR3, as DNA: TGTGCCAGCAACGACAGGCACTATGGCTACACCTTC.

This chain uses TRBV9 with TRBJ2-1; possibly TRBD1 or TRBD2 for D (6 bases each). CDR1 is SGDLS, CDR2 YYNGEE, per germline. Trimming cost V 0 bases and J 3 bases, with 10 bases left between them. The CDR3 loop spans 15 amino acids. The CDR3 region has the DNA TGTGCCAGCAGCGTAGAGGGGGGTGTCTACAATGAGCAGTTCTTC. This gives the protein CASSVEGGVYNEQFF.

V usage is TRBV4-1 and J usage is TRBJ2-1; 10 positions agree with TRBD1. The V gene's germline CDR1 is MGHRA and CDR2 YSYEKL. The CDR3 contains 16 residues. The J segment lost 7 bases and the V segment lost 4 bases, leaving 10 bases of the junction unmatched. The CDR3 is CASSLTSTGGQNEQFF. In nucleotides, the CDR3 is TGCGCCAGCAGCCTAACATCGACAGGGGGCCAAAATGAGCAGTTCTTC.

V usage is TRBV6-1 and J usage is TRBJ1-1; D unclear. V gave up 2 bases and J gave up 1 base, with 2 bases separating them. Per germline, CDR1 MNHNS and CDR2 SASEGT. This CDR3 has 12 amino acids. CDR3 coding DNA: TGTGCCAGCAGTGAATCGAACACTGAAGCTTTCTTT. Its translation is CASSESNTEAFF.

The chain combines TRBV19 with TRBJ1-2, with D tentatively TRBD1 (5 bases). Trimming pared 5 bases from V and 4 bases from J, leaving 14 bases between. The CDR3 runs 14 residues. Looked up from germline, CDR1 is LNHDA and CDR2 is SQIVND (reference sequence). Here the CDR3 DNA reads TGTGCCAGTAGTCCTCGCCAGGGCAGCTATGGCTACACCTTC. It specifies CASSPRQGSYGYTF.

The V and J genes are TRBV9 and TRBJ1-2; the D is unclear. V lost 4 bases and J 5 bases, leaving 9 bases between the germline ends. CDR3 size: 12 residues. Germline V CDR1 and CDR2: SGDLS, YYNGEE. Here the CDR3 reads CASSPQVYGYTF. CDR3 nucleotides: TGTGCCAGCAGCCCCCAGGTATATGGCTACACCTTC.

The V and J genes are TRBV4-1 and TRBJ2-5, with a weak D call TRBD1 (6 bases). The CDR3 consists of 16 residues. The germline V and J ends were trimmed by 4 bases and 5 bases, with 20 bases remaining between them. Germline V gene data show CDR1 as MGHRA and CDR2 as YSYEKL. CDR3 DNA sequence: TGCGCCAGCAGCCCAGACGTCTACAGGGTAGCGGAGACCCAGTACTTC. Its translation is CASSPDVYRVAETQYF.

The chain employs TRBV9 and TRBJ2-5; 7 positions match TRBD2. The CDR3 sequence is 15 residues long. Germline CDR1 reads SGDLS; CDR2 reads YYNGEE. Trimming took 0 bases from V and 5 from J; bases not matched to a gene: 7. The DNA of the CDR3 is TGTGCCAGCAGCGTAGCGTTGGGGGGGAGGGAGACCCAGTACTTC. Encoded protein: CASSVALGGRETQYF.

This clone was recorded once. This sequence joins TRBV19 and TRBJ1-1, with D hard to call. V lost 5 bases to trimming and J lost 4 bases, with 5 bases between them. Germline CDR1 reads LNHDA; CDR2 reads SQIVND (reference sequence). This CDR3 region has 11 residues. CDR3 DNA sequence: TGTGCCAGTAGTCAGGTCACTGAAGCTTTCTTT. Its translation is CASSQVTEAFF. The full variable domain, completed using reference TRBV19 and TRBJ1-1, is DGGITQSPKYLFRKEGQNVTLSCEQNLNHDAMYWYRQDPGQGLRLIYYSQIVNDFQKGDIAEGYSVSREKKESFPLTVTSAQKNPTAFYLCASSQVTEAFFGQGTRLTVV.

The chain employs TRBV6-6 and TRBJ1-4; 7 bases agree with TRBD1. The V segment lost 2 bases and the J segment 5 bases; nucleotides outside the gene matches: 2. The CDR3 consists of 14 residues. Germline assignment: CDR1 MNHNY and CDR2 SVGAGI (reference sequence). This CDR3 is CASSYGDRNEKLFF. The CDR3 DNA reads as TGTGCCAGCAGTTACGGGGACAGAAATGAAAAACTGTTTTTT.

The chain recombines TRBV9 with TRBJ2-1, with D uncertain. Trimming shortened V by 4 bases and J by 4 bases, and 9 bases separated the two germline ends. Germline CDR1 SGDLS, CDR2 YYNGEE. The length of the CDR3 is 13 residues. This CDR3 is CASSPRSYNEQFF. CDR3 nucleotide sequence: TGTGCCAGCAGCCCAAGGTCTTACAATGAGCAGTTCTTC.

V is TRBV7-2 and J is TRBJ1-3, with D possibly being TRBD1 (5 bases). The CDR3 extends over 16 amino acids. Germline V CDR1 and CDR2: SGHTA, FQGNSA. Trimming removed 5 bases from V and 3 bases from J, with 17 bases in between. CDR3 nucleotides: TGTGCCAGCAGCGTGGTTCCGGAGGGGTTTGGAAACACCATATATTTT. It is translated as CASSVVPEGFGNTIYF. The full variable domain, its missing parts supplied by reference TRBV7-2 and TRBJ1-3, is GAGVSQSPSNKVTEKGKDVELRCDPISGHTALYWYRQSLGQGLEFLIYFQGNSAPDKSGLPSDRFSAERTGGSVSTLTIQRTQQEDSAVYLCASSVVPEGFGNTIYFGEGSWLTVV.

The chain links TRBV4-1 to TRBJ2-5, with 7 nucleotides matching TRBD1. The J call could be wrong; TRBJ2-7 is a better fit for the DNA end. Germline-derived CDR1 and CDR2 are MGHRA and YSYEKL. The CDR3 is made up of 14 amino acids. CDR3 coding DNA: TGCGCCAGCAGCCGAGGGACAGAGCACTACGAGCAGTACTTC. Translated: CASSRGTEHYEQYF.

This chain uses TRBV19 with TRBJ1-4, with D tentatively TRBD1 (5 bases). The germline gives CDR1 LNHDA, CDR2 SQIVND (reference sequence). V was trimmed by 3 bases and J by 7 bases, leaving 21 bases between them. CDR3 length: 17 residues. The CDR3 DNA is TGTGCCAGTAGTATGTTGGTAGGCGCGGGGGAGATTGAAAAACTGTTTTTT. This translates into CASSMLVGAGEIEKLFF.

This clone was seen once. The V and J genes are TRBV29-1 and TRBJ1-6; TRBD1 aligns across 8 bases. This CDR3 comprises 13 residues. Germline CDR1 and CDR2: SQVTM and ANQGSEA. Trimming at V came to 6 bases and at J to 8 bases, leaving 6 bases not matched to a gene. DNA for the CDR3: TGCAGCGTAAGACAGGGGAATGATTCACCCCTCCACTTT. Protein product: CSVRQGNDSPLHF.

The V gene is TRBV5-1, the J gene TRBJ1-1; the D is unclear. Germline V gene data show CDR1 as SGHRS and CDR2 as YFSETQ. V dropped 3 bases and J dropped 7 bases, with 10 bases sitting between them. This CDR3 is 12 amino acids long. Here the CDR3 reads CASSSLGSEAFF. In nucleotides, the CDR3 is TGCGCCAGCAGCTCGTTGGGCAGTGAAGCTTTCTTT.

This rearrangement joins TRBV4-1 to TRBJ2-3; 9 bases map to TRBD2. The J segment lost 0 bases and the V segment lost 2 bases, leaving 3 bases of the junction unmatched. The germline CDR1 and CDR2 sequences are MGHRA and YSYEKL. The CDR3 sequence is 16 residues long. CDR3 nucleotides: TGCGCCAGCAGCCAACCGACTAGCGGTAGCACAGATACGCAGTATTTT. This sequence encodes CASSQPTSGSTDTQYF.

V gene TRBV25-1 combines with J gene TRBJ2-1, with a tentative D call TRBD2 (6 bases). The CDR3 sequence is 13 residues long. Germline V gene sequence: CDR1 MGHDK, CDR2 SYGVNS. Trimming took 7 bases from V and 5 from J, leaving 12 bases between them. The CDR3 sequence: CASMKREDNEQFF. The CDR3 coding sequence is TGTGCCAGCATGAAAAGGGAGGACAATGAGCAGTTCTTC.

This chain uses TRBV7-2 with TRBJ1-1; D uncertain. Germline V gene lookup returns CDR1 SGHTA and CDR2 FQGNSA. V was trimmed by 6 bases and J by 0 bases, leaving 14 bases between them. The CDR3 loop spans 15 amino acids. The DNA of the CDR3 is TGTGCCAGCAGACCCCGACACTTCATGAACACTGAAGCTTTCTTT. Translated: CASRPRHFMNTEAFF. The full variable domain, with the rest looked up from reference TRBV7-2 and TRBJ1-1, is GAGVSQSPSNKVTEKGKDVELRCDPISGHTALYWYRQSLGQGLEFLIYFQGNSAPDKSGLPSDRFSAERTGGSVSTLTIQRTQQEDSAVYLCASRPRHFMNTEAFFGQGTRLTVV.

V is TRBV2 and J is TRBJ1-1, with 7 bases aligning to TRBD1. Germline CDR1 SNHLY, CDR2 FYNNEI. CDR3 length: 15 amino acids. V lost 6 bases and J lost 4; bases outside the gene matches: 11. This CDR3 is CASSGTGVRGTEAFF. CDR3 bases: TGTGCCAGCAGCGGTACAGGGGTAAGAGGCACTGAAGCTTTCTTT.

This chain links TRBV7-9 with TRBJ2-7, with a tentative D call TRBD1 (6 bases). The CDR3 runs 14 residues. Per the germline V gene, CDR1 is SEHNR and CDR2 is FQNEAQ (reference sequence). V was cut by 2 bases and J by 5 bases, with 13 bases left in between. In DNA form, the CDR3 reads TGTGCCAGCAGCTTAAGAGGGGGAGTAGACGAGCAGTACTTC. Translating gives CASSLRGGVDEQYF.